The 5 T cell receptor beta chains in this list originate from one sample, sequenced in a study of cytomegalovirus exposure and HLA in healthy donors. This table comes from immunoSEQ multiplex PCR, and its TCRdb copy is limited to in-frame clones, with some not included. The profile shows about 180,000 clones, around nine tenths of them singletons. The specimen sequenced was PBMCs. These receptors came from a woman between 25 and 40 years old in good health and CMV-seronegative.

This clone was seen only a few times. This chain links TRBV6-5 with TRBJ1-5; 8 positions agree with TRBD1. Unmatched junction bases numbered 2, after V lost 2 bases and J lost 2 bases. Germline lookup yields CDR1 MNHEY and CDR2 SVGAGI. This CDR3 spans 15 amino acids. The DNA for the CDR3 is TGTGCCAGCAGTTACACGGGACAGGGCAATCAGCCCCAGCATTTT. Protein: CASSYTGQGNQPQHF.

The chain is built from TRBV4-3 and TRBJ2-1, with 10 positions matching TRBD2. CDR1 and CDR2 (germline): LGHNA, YSLEER. The CDR3 has 18 residues. The trim removed 0 bases at V and 3 bases at J, leaving 8 bases unmatched. The CDR3 DNA is TGCGCCAGCAGCCAAGAAGATAGCGGGGGGCCCAACTACAATGAGCAGTTCTTC. This gives the protein CASSQEDSGGPNYNEQFF.

This clone was counted a single time. The chain joins TRBV19 to TRBJ1-5; weak D call: TRBD1 (6 bases). The V end was cut by 6 bases, the J end by 3 bases, with 9 bases between. The CDR3 sequence is 13 residues long. CDR1 is LNHDA, CDR2 SQIVND, per germline (reference sequence). For the CDR3, the DNA is TGTGCCAGTAGAACAGGGTACAATCAGCCCCAGCATTTT. This sequence encodes CASRTGYNQPQHF.

The V gene is TRBV4-2, the J gene TRBJ2-5, with D possibly being TRBD1 (6 bases). V shed 7 bases and J shed 2 bases, with 17 bases lying between them. Germline V CDR1 and CDR2: LGHNA, YNFKEQ. This CDR3 is 15 amino acids long. CDR3 bases: TGTGCCAGCAACAATGTGACAGGAGCTCAAGAGACCCAGTACTTC. Translated: CASNNVTGAQETQYF.

The genes are TRBV27 and TRBJ2-2, with TRBD1 matching 8 bases. V lost 0 bases and J lost 14; bases outside the gene matches: 8. Germline V lookup: CDR1 MNHEY, CDR2 SMNVEV (reference sequence). CDR3 length: 14 amino acids. CDR3 sequence reads: CASSLSLGTGRLFF. Here the CDR3 DNA reads TGTGCCAGCAGTTTATCTCTAGGGACAGGTAGACTGTTTTTT.